The 22 T cell receptor beta chains in this list originate from one sample, sequenced in a study of T-cell memory formation after mild COVID-19. TCRdb analysed the 5' RACE reads with MiXCR anew, one entry per CDR3 protein. The sample comprises about 90,000 distinct CDR3 sequences, around 16% of which are singletons, and under 45% rests with the top ten. The sample taken for sequencing was PBMCs or a T cell subset sorted from them (not recorded which). The receptors stem from a man between 18 and 29 years old who had mild COVID-19 (a few samples of this study predate the infection). Cell type and time point are not known.

This clonotype was counted ten times or more. The V call is TRBV6-5, the J call TRBJ2-7; D may be TRBD1 or TRBD2 (5 bases each). The V end was cut by 2 bases, the J end by 3 bases, with 17 bases between. The germline V gene has CDR1 MNHEY and CDR2 SVGAGI. CDR3 size: 16 residues. The CDR3 loop is CASSYRTYGDGYEQYF. In DNA, the CDR3 is TGTGCCAGCAGTTACCGAACCTATGGGGACGGCTACGAGCAGTACTTC.

V and J are TRBV29-1 and TRBJ2-2; D ambiguous. Trimming left V 6 bases short and J 1 base short, with 9 bases between. The CDR3 is made up of 13 amino acids. Germline CDR1 SQVTM, CDR2 ANQGSEA. The CDR3 region has the DNA TGCAGCGTGCGGCAGGAGAACACCGGGGAGCTGTTTTTT. This encodes CSVRQENTGELFF.

This sequence joins TRBV4-2 and TRBJ2-3; 7 nucleotides align to TRBD2. The CDR3 is made up of 15 amino acids. From germline, CDR1 is LGHNA and CDR2 YNFKEQ. Trimming took 6 bases from V and 2 from J; bases not matched to a gene: 8. The CDR3 reads CASRDGTTNTDTQYF. The DNA for the CDR3 is TGTGCCAGCAGAGATGGGACTACGAACACAGATACGCAGTATTTT.

The table lists this clonotype with a few counts. The rearrangement joins TRBV23-1 to TRBJ1-4; D gene ambiguous. TRBV23-1 is noted as an ORF with a role that remains uncertain. V gave up 0 bases and J gave up 7 bases, with 21 bases separating them. The CDR3 spans 18 residues. CDR3 coding DNA: TGCGCCAGCAGTCAATCAGGTCAGGAAATGAAGCTCTGTGAAAAACTGTTTTTT. This encodes CASSQSGQEMKLCEKLFF.

The rearrangement links TRBV15 to TRBJ2-5; 7 nucleotides agree with TRBD1. From germline, CDR1 is LNHNV and CDR2 YYDKDF (reference sequence). The CDR3 contains 16 residues. V shed 1 base, J shed 0 bases, and the junction held 5 bases outside the gene matches. CDR3 protein: CATSRGHGTDQETQYF. Here the CDR3 DNA reads TGTGCCACCAGCAGAGGCCACGGGACAGACCAAGAGACCCAGTACTTC. Filled out from reference TRBV15 and TRBJ2-5, the complete variable domain reads DAMVIQNPRYQVTQFGKPVTLSCSQTLNHNVMYWYQQKSSQAPKLLFHYYDKDFNNEADTPDNFQSRRPNTSFCFLDIRSPGLGDTAMYLCATSRGHGTDQETQYFGPGTRLLVL.

This clonotype was counted only a few times. The chain carries TRBV28 and TRBJ1-2; possibly TRBD1 for D (6 bases). CDR3 length: 18 residues. Trimming pared 4 bases from V and 4 bases from J, leaving 25 bases between. Germline V CDR1 and CDR2: MDHEN, SYDVKM. In DNA form, the CDR3 reads TGTGCCAGCAGTTCCCTGATTGTACAGGGATTCGGTGGCTATGGCTACACCTTC. As protein: CASSSLIVQGFGGYGYTF.

The sample holds a few counts of this clonotype. The V call is TRBV7-9, the J call TRBJ2-7, with a possible D match to TRBD1 (6 bases). Germline lookup yields CDR1 SEHNR and CDR2 FQNEAQ (reference sequence). The V gene lost 5 bases and the J gene lost 1 base, with 18 bases spanning the gap. CDR3 length equals 16 residues. CDR3 loop: CASSRIGTISSYEQYV. The CDR3 bases are TGTGCCAGCAGCCGGATAGGGACAATCTCGTCCTACGAGCAGTACGTC.

This clonotype was counted between two and nine times. The J gene is TRBJ2-5, the V gene TRBV5-1; 8 bases are shared with TRBD1. J was trimmed by 12 bases and V by 1 base; bases with no gene match: 14. Per the germline V gene, CDR1 is SGHRS and CDR2 is YFSETQ. This CDR3 comprises 15 residues. The CDR3 reads CASSLRRTGPRPEYF. The CDR3 bases are TGCGCCAGCAGCTTGCGCCGGACAGGGCCTAGGCCGGAGTACTTC.

This clonotype occurred a few times. This chain connects TRBV30 to TRBJ2-4; the match to TRBD1 covers 8 bases. Germline V gene data show CDR1 as GTSNPN and CDR2 as SVGIG (reference sequence). The ends lost 2 bases at V and 0 bases at J; junction bases unmatched: 3. There are 15 residues in the CDR3. The CDR3 DNA reads as TGTGCCTGGAGTATTGGACAGGGAGCCAAAAACATTCAGTACTTC. Translated, it gives CAWSIGQGAKNIQYF.

V usage is TRBV6-2 or TRBV6-3 and J usage is TRBJ1-2; TRBD1 might be the D (5 bases). Germline values: CDR1 MNHEY, CDR2 SVGEGT. V was shortened by 6 bases and J by 3 bases, with 17 bases between the two germline ends. The CDR3 has 15 residues. The CDR3 region has the DNA TGTGCCAGCAGAGGGGTCATGCAGGGCGACTATGGCTACACCTTC. Translating gives CASRGVMQGDYGYTF.

This clonotype came up many times. The CDR3 sequence is CASSTRWGGTNNEQFF. Written as DNA, the CDR3 is TGTGCCAGCAGTACCCGGTGGGGGGGGACGAACAATGAGCAGTTCTTC. V is TRBV27 and J is TRBJ2-1; 7 bases line up with TRBD2. The CDR3 runs to 16 residues. Per the germline V gene, CDR1 is MNHEY and CDR2 is SMNVEV (reference sequence). The junction had 12 bases not matched to a gene; V was cut back by 5 bases and J by 5 bases.

This clonotype has just one count. V gene TRBV20-1 combines with J gene TRBJ2-5; 8 bases are shared with TRBD2. From germline, CDR1 is DFQATT and CDR2 SNEGSKA (reference sequence). With 4 bases clipped from V and 2 bases from J, the junction kept 18 bases outside the gene matches. The CDR3 contains 18 residues. CDR3 sequence: CSATPLSGGRSEQETQYF. Here the CDR3 DNA reads TGCAGTGCTACCCCACTGAGCGGGGGCCGATCGGAGCAAGAGACCCAGTACTTC.

This clonotype was picked up a small number of times. The rearrangement joins TRBV5-1 to TRBJ2-3, with TRBD1 as a possible D gene (6 bases). The CDR3 sequence is 16 residues long. The germline CDR1 and CDR2 sequences are SGHRS and YFSETQ. V was shortened by 0 bases and J by 3 bases, with 14 bases between the two germline ends. DNA of the CDR3: TGCGCCAGCAGCTTGGCCGGCAGGGGCGCGACAGATACGCAGTATTTT. Protein product: CASSLAGRGATDTQYF.

The chain uses TRBV29-1 and TRBJ2-7, with D maybe TRBD1 (6 bases). Germline-derived CDR1 and CDR2 are SQVTM and ANQGSEA. The V and J ends lost 1 base and 2 bases respectively, with 21 bases between them. This CDR3 spans 17 amino acids. CDR3 DNA: TGCAGCGTTGAAGGGTCCCAGGGTGAGGGGGATCCCTACGAGCAGTACTTC. Its translation is CSVEGSQGEGDPYEQYF.

The rearrangement uses TRBV12-3 or TRBV12-4 and TRBJ1-1, with 8 bases identical to TRBD1. Trimming took 4 bases from V and 5 from J; bases not matched to a gene: 6. The CDR3 is 14 amino acids. The DNA of the CDR3 is TGTGCCAGCAGTTCGAGGACAGGGATTACTGAAGCTTTCTTT. Protein product: CASSSRTGITEAFF.

This chain connects TRBV19 to TRBJ2-1, with D hard to call. Germline V lookup: CDR1 LNHDA, CDR2 SQIVND (reference sequence). The CDR3 covers 12 residues. Trimming cost V 1 base and J 9 bases, with 7 bases left between them. The DNA of the CDR3 is TGTGCCAGTAGTATAGTGGAGACTGAGCAGTTCTTC. Encoded protein: CASSIVETEQFF.

This clonotype was counted between two and nine times. This sequence joins TRBV12-3 or TRBV12-4 and TRBJ1-1; 11 bases match TRBD1. The V segment lost 5 bases and the J segment 7 bases; nucleotides outside the gene matches: 3. The CDR3 runs to 13 residues. The CDR3 nucleotides are TGTGCCAGCAGTCGGGACAGGGGGAATGAAGCTTTCTTT. This encodes CASSRDRGNEAFF.

J is TRBJ1-3 and V is TRBV12-5; a possible D gene is TRBD1 (6 bases). Germline V lookup: CDR1 LGHNT, CDR2 FRNRAP. The CDR3 loop spans 15 amino acids. V lost 6 bases to trimming and J lost 2 bases, with 14 bases between them. The CDR3 loop is CASGSIGGTGNTIYF. As DNA, the CDR3 is TGTGCTAGTGGCTCGATAGGGGGAACTGGAAACACCATATATTTT.

This clonotype was seen a handful of times. This chain uses TRBV4-1 with TRBJ2-7; D could derive from TRBD1 or TRBD2 (5 bases each). The CDR3 has 14 residues. Germline loops: CDR1 MGHRA, CDR2 YSYEKL. V was trimmed by 6 bases and J by 0 bases, leaving 12 bases between them. The CDR3 region is CASRPRGDSYEQYF. The CDR3 nucleotides are TGCGCCAGCAGGCCCCGAGGGGACTCCTACGAGCAGTACTTC.

The gene calls are TRBV4-2 and TRBJ2-4; 14 bases align to TRBD2. Germline V gene data show CDR1 as LGHNA and CDR2 as YNFKEQ. The J segment lost 14 bases and the V segment lost 0 bases, leaving 9 bases of the junction unmatched. This CDR3 contains 16 residues. For the CDR3, the DNA is TGTGCCAGCAGCCAAGAATCGACTAGCGGGGGGGTACCGAAGTACTTC. This codes for CASSQESTSGGVPKYF.

This clonotype was observed a few times. The chain uses TRBV7-9 and TRBJ2-5; D gene uncertain. CDR3 length: 12 residues. Trimming removed 6 bases from V and 5 bases from J, with 10 bases in between. CDR1 and CDR2 from the germline V gene are SEHNR and FQNEAQ (reference sequence). Written as DNA, the CDR3 is TGTGCCAGCAGTTCTACTCCGGAGACCCAGTACTTC. It yields the protein CASSSTPETQYF.

This clonotype appeared a few times. The chain employs TRBV7-9 and TRBJ1-1, with D possibly being TRBD1 (5 bases). The CDR3 is 14 amino acids. CDR1 is SEHNR and CDR2 is FQNEAQ in the germline V gene (reference sequence). The V gene lost 1 base and the J gene lost 1 base, with 7 bases spanning the gap. CDR3 sequence: CASSLDTGNTEAFF. The CDR3 DNA reads as TGTGCCAGCAGCTTAGATACAGGGAACACTGAAGCTTTCTTT.